The entry below describes one TCR beta chain. Its specific antigen is unknown. Base qualities are not recorded, but no much larger clone differs from it by a single base. This record belongs to a study of shared clonotypes between healthy human individuals (dated by TCRdb to about 2020). Study-wide context: The cohort comprised a couple of women and a few men aged 18 to 49 years. Between about 0.8 and 8.9 billion PBMCs per donor were obtained by leukapheresis. Different laboratories and diverse techniques were used to prepare libraries and sequence TCR repertoires, to increase sequencing depth and limit assay-specific biases. To estimate repertoire size and how much clonotype sharing occurs between individuals, the study deeply sequenced the blood TCR repertoires of 4 to 6 healthy adults. For each donor, CD4 naive and CD4 memory were each given three plates, CD8 naive was given two plates, and CD8 memory was given one plate. Broad study findings and their caveats: Because the study included a small number of donors, the genetic and exposure-history diversity represented was limited. Naive subsets generally had larger estimated clonotype richness than memory subsets. Compared with non-shared clonotypes, clonotypes shared by all four sorted-subset donors had higher generation probabilities. Incomplete sequencing was indicated by rarefaction of sorted-subset datasets, despite the large sequencing depth. Sampling was restricted to blood, and TCR repertoires in tissue are likely to differ from TCR repertoires in blood. About 5% of naive CD4, around 3.6% of naive CD8, approximately 2.2% of memory CD4, and over 0.35% of memory CD8 clonotypes were shared across several donors. Pairwise subsampling indicated that sequencing depth was expected to affect the degree of clonotype sharing among donors.

Healthy HIV-negative adults with no recently reported acute infections or vaccinations were included as donors. All donors were Caucasian adults living in Nashville, Tennessee, USA. Magnetic negative selection was used to enrich CD4+ T cells, after which naive cells were positively selected on CD45RA and the negative fraction became the memory subset. Blood was collected by leukapheresis, and PBMCs were isolated by Ficoll-Histopaque density gradient centrifugation and then cryopreserved in liquid nitrogen vapor phase. Purity and quantity of every magnetically sorted T cell population were checked by analytical flow cytometry. Genomic DNA was isolated from every sorted fraction and measured by UV absorbance on a Nanodrop 2000c. Using the deep immunoSEQ assay, TCR CDR3 regions were amplified from genomic DNA by multiplex PCR. Extracted genomic DNA from each cell subset was spread evenly across all wells of several immunoSEQ 96-well plates, with each plate serving as a replicate. Each replicate PCR for sorted subsets received around 200 ng genomic DNA, equal to around 32,000 T cell genomes. Purified libraries were measured with a Qubit 3.0 fluorometer, size-checked on a Bioanalyzer 2100, and measured again with the KAPA Library Quantification kit. A separate single-read 150-cycle Illumina NextSeq 550 flow cell was used to sequence each immunoSEQ 96-well plate. In the source study's methods: The immunoSEQ output contained only junctional sequences without quality scores, so filtering could not match that applied to full-length reads. To assign V/J genes and CDR3, sequences were annotated against IMGT germline references using PyIR, a Python wrapper for IgBLAST v1.9. Reads were removed for weak V/J assignments (E-value above 1e-6), missing CDR3, stop codons, out-of-frame junctions, or ambiguous translated residues. V3J clonotypes were defined as sequences sharing an identical inferred V gene, J gene, and CDR3 amino acid sequence. The percentage overlap between two repertoires was calculated by dividing the number of shared unique clonotypes by the size of the smaller repertoire. RTK rarefaction, the Chao1 estimator, and Recon v2.1 estimates of unobserved clonotypes were used to assess repertoire richness. OLGA was used to compute generation probabilities for all TCRbeta clonotypes that the gDNA method yielded from several donors. This immuneACCESS table, as held by TCRdb, lists in-frame sequences with V and J called but not all clones. Of the missing ones, under half trace to an unresolved V gene in checked studies; the others have no known cause. D and trimming come from the DNA, and the V and J calls and clone size come from that table. In all, the sample holds 980,000 or so clones, and around three quarters of those were seen once. Of the sample, roughly 1.5% falls within the top ten clones.

Sequencing was carried out using memory CD4+ T cells sorted from blood. This specimen's cell subset or site label, per the study, means: CD45RA-negative fraction. This clonotype was sampled from a man younger than 30 in good health.

The nucleotides read TGCGCCAGCAGCTTGGATATACAGGGGTCTAATGAAAAACTGTTTTTT. Its protein product is CASSLDIQGSNEKLFF. The rearrangement joined TRBV5-1 to TRBJ1-4, and TRBD1 aligns with 7 junction nucleotides. The CDR3 starts with the cysteine, ends with the phenylalanine, and has 16 residues. The entry retains the CDR3 DNA only, 48 bases that are in frame from base 1. At the junction V is shortened by 0 bases and J by 3 bases; bases outside the gene matches: 5. The germline V gene yields SGHRS for CDR1 and YFSETQ for CDR2.